Listed below are T cell receptor beta chains from one sample, sequenced in a study of shared clonotypes between healthy human individuals. Libraries were prepared by immunoSEQ multiplex PCR; TCRdb keeps only in-frame clonotypes and omits some of them. The sample shows roughly 1,100,000 clones, about 80% of them seen only once. The sequencing sample was made of memory CD4+ T cells sorted from blood. The receptors originated from a man aged 18 to 35 in good health. CDR3s include the opening cysteine and the closing phenylalanine or tryptophan. The order of the fields is J gene, V gene, CDR3 protein.

TRBJ2-6,TRBV4-2,CASSQEWTPGANVLTF
TRBJ2-7,TRBV15,CATSRDISEQYF
TRBJ2-2,TRBV28,CAGAGTTTGELFF
TRBJ2-3,TRBV5-1,CASSSKVRGTTDTQYF
TRBJ1-5,TRBV5-1,CASSLGGMSNQPQHF
TRBJ1-2,TRBV30,CAWGQGRTNYGYTF
TRBJ2-7,TRBV30,CAWSRSSSYEQYF
TRBJ1-3,TRBV5-6,CASSFYGVTGNTIYF
TRBJ2-5,TRBV7-2,CASSSGNGRQETQYF
TRBJ2-3,TRBV29-1,CSVDGVGNTDTQYF
TRBJ2-4,TRBV10-3,CAISESGRKHIQYF
TRBJ2-4,TRBV6-5,CASRQGGQNIQYF
TRBJ2-1,TRBV21-1,CASSKAASATPSYNEQFF
TRBJ1-4,TRBV18,CASSPQTGGTEKLFF
TRBJ1-5,TRBV5-3,CAAPQGSLAQHF
TRBJ2-7,TRBV9,CASSATSGIYEQYF
TRBJ2-3,TRBV7-2,CASSSGLASDTQYF
TRBJ2-3,TRBV30,CAWKTGGTDTQYF
TRBJ2-3,TRBV5-1,CASSLARGGTTTDTQYF
TRBJ2-3,TRBV7-2,CASSFAGLDSDTQYF
TRBJ2-1,TRBV2,CASNLAGGPGEQFF
TRBJ1-6,TRBV11-2,CASSLSGTSPLHF
TRBJ2-5,TRBV5-6,CASSLFQGITETQYF
TRBJ2-1,TRBV12-5,CASGFSGSTNEQFF
TRBJ2-3,TRBV10-3,CAILGTSPSDTQYF
TRBJ1-5,TRBV7-2,CASSLMSDRNQPQHF
.,TRBV4-3,CASSQNILTSSYEQYF
TRBJ2-2,TRBV5-1,CASSFPGWSTGELFF
TRBJ1-6,TRBV5-1,CASSLGATISPLHF
TRBJ2-1,TRBV11-2,CASSLDERGSSYNEQFF
TRBJ1-5,TRBV6-1,CASSHANQPQHF
TRBJ2-7,TRBV5-1,CASSPRQSTSYEQYF
TRBJ1-1,TRBV7-6,CASSLQGGRGLNTEAFF
TRBJ1-1,TRBV29-1,CSVDPGESGTEAFF
TRBJ1-2,TRBV7-2,CASSFGGFYGYTF
TRBJ1-1,TRBV5-1,CASSLGTGYLNTEAFF
TRBJ1-5,TRBV2,CASTTTFGNQPQHF
TRBJ1-2,TRBV5-1,CASSPSGTPYNYGYTF
TRBJ1-5,TRBV19,CASKGPAGHQPQHF
TRBJ2-7,TRBV10-3,CAINLAGLNHEQYF
TRBJ1-2,TRBV10-2,CAIKPGGNNYGYTF
TRBJ2-5,TRBV12-5,CASARGTGKETQYF
TRBJ2-1,TRBV27,CASSLKPGNEQFF
TRBJ2-4,TRBV5-5,CASSLRRAGEAAKNIQYF
TRBJ2-7,TRBV11-2,CASSLIRTSSYEQYF
TRBJ1-3,TRBV7-9,CASSSTRDSGNTIYF
TRBJ2-3,TRBV28,CASQCRDRIRLCTDTQYF
TRBJ1-5,TRBV15,CATSRGAGGRQPQHF
TRBJ2-2,TRBV30,CAGDTDNTGELFF
TRBJ2-5,TRBV5-1,CASRADWTSFQETQYF
TRBJ1-3,TRBV6-5,CASSRTASGNTIYF
TRBJ1-5,TRBV7-8,CASSLVGSGTAIYQPQHF
TRBJ2-5,TRBV7-2,CASSSPGSSGFQETQYF
TRBJ2-3,TRBV30,CAWIKPSGGYTDTQYF
TRBJ2-7,TRBV7-2,CASSYRLAGVHEQYF
TRBJ2-6,TRBV14,CASSQGPAGANVLTF
TRBJ1-6,TRBV7-8,CASSRDMAYNSPLHF
TRBJ2-5,TRBV4-3,CASSQEIPGQETQYF
TRBJ2-3,TRBV2,CASMTLAGVTDTQYF
TRBJ2-2,TRBV5-1,CASSLVVGANTGELFF